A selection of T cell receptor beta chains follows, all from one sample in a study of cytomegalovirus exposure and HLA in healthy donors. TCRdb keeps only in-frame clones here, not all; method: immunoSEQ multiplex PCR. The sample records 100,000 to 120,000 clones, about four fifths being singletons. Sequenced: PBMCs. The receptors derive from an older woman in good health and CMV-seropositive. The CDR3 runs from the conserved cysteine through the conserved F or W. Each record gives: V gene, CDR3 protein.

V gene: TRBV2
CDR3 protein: CASSEPVSGTLTYEQYF

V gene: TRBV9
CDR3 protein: CASSPGTLPVGEKLFF

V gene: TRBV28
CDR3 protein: CASSFFQVGGYTF

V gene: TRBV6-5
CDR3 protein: CASSYGRARDYEQYF

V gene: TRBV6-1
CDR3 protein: CASSAGIEAFF

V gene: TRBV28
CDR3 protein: CASSFLWAGATEAFF

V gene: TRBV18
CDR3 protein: CASSPLAGNRNNEQFF

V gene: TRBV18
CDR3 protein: CASSPPPSRNEQFF

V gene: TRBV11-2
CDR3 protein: CASSLVPALGAQNTGELFF

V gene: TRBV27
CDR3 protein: CASSPKAGSPETQYF

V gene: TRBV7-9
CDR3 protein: CSSSLGGSYEQYF

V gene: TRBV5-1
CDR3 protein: CASSLALTSGIETQYF

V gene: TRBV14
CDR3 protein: CASSQGRAGAAETQYF

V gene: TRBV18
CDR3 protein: CASSSFGSQNTGELFF

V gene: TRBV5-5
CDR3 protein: CASTLLFRGELATEAFF

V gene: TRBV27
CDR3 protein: CASSLTPQRLTPISYEQYF

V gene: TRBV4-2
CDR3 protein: CASSQSVAELNQPQHF

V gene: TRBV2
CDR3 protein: CATQRTASEHTEAFF

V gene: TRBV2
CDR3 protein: CASSWDRGRENTIYF

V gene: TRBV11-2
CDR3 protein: CASSSPPSVNEQFF

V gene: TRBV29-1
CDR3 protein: CSAARGTGERTQYF

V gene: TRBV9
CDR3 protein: CASSFTEGAYDEQFF

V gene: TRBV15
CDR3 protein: CATSRDRRTGLVVDTQYF

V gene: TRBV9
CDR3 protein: CASSVGGTSGFFTDTQYF

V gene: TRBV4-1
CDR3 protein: CASSHSDRGGYEQYF

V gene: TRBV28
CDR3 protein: CASSLFSDTQYF

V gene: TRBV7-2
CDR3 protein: CASSNTRDRILNTEAFF